These 13 T cell receptor beta chains were sequenced from one sample in a study of shared clonotypes between healthy human individuals. TCRdb keeps only in-frame clones here, not all; method: immunoSEQ multiplex PCR. The repertoire holds a few million clones, with 85% to 95% as singletons. Sequences were obtained from naive CD4+ T cells from PBMCs. Subset meaning: CD45RA+ positively selected. These receptors all stem from a man between 18 and 35 years old in good health. Some clones in this sample may be carry-over from other donors' samples.

As for this clone: Other DNA sequences of this sample code for an identical CDR3. V is TRBV9 and J is TRBJ2-5; D gene uncertain. Germline assignment: CDR1 SGDLS and CDR2 YYNGEE. Trimming shortened V by 2 bases and J by 5 bases, and 7 bases separated the two germline ends. CDR3 length: 12 residues. CDR3 amino acids: CASSVLGETQYF. In DNA form, the CDR3 reads TGTGCCAGCAGCGTTTTGGGGGAGACCCAGTACTTC. Looking up the rest from reference TRBV9 and TRBJ2-5 gives the full variable domain: DSGVTQTPKHLITATGQRVTLRCSPRSGDLSVYWYQQSLDQGLQFLIQYYNGEERAKGNILERFSAQQFPDLHSELNLSSLELGDSALYFCASSVLGETQYFGPGTRLLVL.

The rearrangement joins TRBV18 to TRBJ2-2; maybe TRBD1 (6 bases). The CDR3 length is 15 residues. V was pared by 5 bases and J by 0 bases, with 10 bases between. Germline V lookup: CDR1 KGHSH, CDR2 LQKENI. The CDR3 sequence: CASSFRQANTGELFF. CDR3 nucleotide sequence: TGTGCCAGCTCATTCAGACAGGCGAACACCGGGGAGCTGTTTTTT.

This chain joins TRBV7-9 and TRBJ2-4; D possibly corresponds to TRBD1 (5 bases). Germline V gene data show CDR1 as SEHNR and CDR2 as FQNEAQ (reference sequence). The CDR3 has 14 amino acids. The V end was cut by 1 base, the J end by 6 bases, with 10 bases between. The CDR3 region has the DNA TGTGCCAGCAGCTTAGTTGGGGCTTCAAACATTCAGTACTTC. Its translation is CASSLVGASNIQYF.

The chain is built from TRBV19 and TRBJ1-2; 7 nucleotides line up with TRBD1. V lost 7 bases to trimming and J lost 5 bases; unmatched junction nucleotides: 10. The CDR3 totals 14 residues. The V gene's germline CDR1 is LNHDA and CDR2 SQIVND (reference sequence). CDR3 nucleotide sequence: TGTGCCAGTAACAAAGGACAGGAGGGGTATGGCTACACCTTC. Encoded protein: CASNKGQEGYGYTF.

Remarks on this clone: The sample has other DNA sequences that encode this CDR3 too. This sequence joins TRBV28 and TRBJ2-7, with 9 bases matching TRBD1. Germline V gene data show CDR1 as MDHEN and CDR2 as SYDVKM. J lost 3 bases, V lost 4 bases, and 4 bases had no gene match. This CDR3 has 14 residues. Here the CDR3 DNA reads TGTGCCAGCAGTTCTCCGGGACAGGGCTACGAGCAGTACTTC. Translating it yields CASSSPGQGYEQYF.

The rearrangement joins TRBV5-4 to TRBJ2-5, with D maybe TRBD1 (5 bases). Trimming removed 2 bases from V and 10 bases from J, with 9 bases in between. Germline lookup yields CDR1 SGHNT and CDR2 YYREEE (reference sequence). This CDR3 comprises 11 residues. The DNA of the CDR3 is TGTGCCAGCAGCTTCTTAGGGGACCAGTACTTC. Amino acid sequence: CASSFLGDQYF. Filled out from reference TRBV5-4 and TRBJ2-5, the complete variable domain reads ETGVTQSPTHLIKTRGQQVTLRCSSQSGHNTVSWYQQALGQGPQFIFQYYREEENGRGNFPPRFSGLQFPNYSSELNVNALELDDSALYLCASSFLGDQYFGPGTRLLVL.

The chain couples TRBV5-1 to TRBJ2-1, with D possibly TRBD2 on 6 matching bases. Germline V gene data show CDR1 as SGHRS and CDR2 as YFSETQ. The CDR3 has 12 amino acids. Deletions cut 4 bases from V and 9 bases from J, with 11 bases between. The CDR3 spells CASSPGRGEQFF. The DNA of the CDR3 is TGCGCCAGCAGCCCGGGGCGGGGTGAGCAGTTCTTC.

The chain carries TRBV28 and TRBJ2-7; D possibly corresponds to TRBD2 (6 bases). The germline gives CDR1 MDHEN, CDR2 SYDVKM. The length of the CDR3 is 13 residues. Trimming removed 2 bases at V and 9 bases at J, with 14 bases between. CDR3: CASSLGGARGQYF. CDR3 DNA: TGTGCCAGCAGTTTAGGCGGGGCCCGTGGGCAGTACTTC.

Comments on this clone: The junction and the germline gene differ at one end; a read error may be behind it. The chain joins TRBV11-2 to TRBJ2-1; a possible D gene is TRBD2 (5 bases). From germline, CDR1 is SGHAT and CDR2 FQNNGV. The CDR3 covers 16 residues. The CDR3 loop is CASSSRASPYYDEQFF. CDR3 sequence (DNA): TGTGCCAGCAGCTCCCGGGCTAGCCCGTACTACGATGAGCAGTTCTTC.

The V call is TRBV18, the J call TRBJ2-5, with 9 bases lining up with TRBD2. Losses at the gene ends were 8 bases for V and 7 bases for J; bases not matched to a gene: 14. There are 15 residues in the CDR3. Germline CDR1 KGHSH, CDR2 LQKENI. The CDR3 is CASPPVAGEPPTQYF. DNA of the CDR3: TGTGCCAGCCCCCCAGTAGCGGGAGAGCCTCCGACCCAGTACTTC. The full variable domain, completed using reference TRBV18 and TRBJ2-5, is NAGVMQNPRHLVRRRGQEARLRCSPMKGHSHVYWYRQLPEEGLKFMVYLQKENIIDESGMPKERFSAEFPKEGPSILRIQQVVRGDSAAYFCASPPVAGEPPTQYFGPGTRLLVL.

The V gene is TRBV7-2, the J gene TRBJ2-1; TRBD2 matches at 12 bases. Germline trimming cut 2 bases from V and 4 bases from J; bases unmatched to any gene: 9. Germline values: CDR1 SGHTA, CDR2 FQGNSA. The CDR3 has 18 residues. The CDR3 nucleotides read TGTGCCAGCAGCTTACAGCCTAGCGGGAGGGGTGTTTACAATGAGCAGTTCTTC. The encoded protein is CASSLQPSGRGVYNEQFF.

V usage is TRBV7-9 and J usage is TRBJ2-7, with 9 bases that match TRBD2. Per germline, CDR1 SEHNR and CDR2 FQNEAQ (reference sequence). V lost 0 bases, J lost 3 bases, and 3 bases stayed unmatched. The CDR3 spans 15 residues. For the CDR3, the DNA is TGTGCCAGCAGCTTAGCTAGCGGGGGTCTCTACGAGCAGTACTTC. Protein: CASSLASGGLYEQYF.

The rearrangement links TRBV19 to TRBJ1-2; perhaps TRBD1 as D (5 bases). CDR1 and CDR2 from the germline V gene are LNHDA and SQIVND (reference sequence). This CDR3 contains 14 residues. V was shortened by 8 bases and J by 5 bases, with 18 bases between the two germline ends. CDR3 sequence reads: CASSYRDGIYGYTF. CDR3 sequence (DNA): TGTGCCAGTTCGTACCGGGACGGAATATATGGCTACACCTTC. The whole variable domain, filled in from reference TRBV19 and TRBJ1-2, reads DGGITQSPKYLFRKEGQNVTLSCEQNLNHDAMYWYRQDPGQGLRLIYYSQIVNDFQKGDIAEGYSVSREKKESFPLTVTSAQKNPTAFYLCASSYRDGIYGYTFGSGTRLTVV.